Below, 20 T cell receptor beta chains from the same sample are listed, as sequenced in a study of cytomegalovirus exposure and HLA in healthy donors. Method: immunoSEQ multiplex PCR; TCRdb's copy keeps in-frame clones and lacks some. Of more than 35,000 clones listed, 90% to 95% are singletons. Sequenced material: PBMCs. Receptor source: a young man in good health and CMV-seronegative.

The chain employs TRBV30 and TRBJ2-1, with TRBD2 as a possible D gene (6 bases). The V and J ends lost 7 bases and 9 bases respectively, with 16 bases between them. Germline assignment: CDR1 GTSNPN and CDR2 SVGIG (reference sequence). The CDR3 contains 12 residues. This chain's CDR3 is CAYRSGELEQFF. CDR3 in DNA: TGTGCCTATCGCTCGGGGGAACTTGAGCAGTTCTTC.

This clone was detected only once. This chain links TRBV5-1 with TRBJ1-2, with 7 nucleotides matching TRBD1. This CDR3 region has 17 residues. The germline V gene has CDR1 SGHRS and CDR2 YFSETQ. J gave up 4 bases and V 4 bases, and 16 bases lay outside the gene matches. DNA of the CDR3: TGCGCCAGCAGCCCGCTGCCCATACAGGGGTCCCTCTATGGCTACACCTTC. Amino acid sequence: CASSPLPIQGSLYGYTF.

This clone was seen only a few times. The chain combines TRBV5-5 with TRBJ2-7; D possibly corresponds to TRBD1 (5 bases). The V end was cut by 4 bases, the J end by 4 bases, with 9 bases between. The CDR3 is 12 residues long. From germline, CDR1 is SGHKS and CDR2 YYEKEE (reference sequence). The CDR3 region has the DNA TGTGCCAGCAGCCCTCAGGGTTACGAGCAGTACTTC. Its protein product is CASSPQGYEQYF. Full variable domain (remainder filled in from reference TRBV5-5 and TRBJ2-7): DAGVTQSPTHLIKTRGQQVTLRCSPISGHKSVSWYQQVLGQGPQFIFQYYEKEERGRGNFPDRFSARQFPNYSSELNVNALLLGDSALYLCASSPQGYEQYFGPGTRLTVT.

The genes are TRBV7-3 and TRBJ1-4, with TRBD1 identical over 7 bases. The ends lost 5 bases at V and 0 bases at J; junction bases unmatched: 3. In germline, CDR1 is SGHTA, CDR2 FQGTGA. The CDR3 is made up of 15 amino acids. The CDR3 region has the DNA TGTGCCAGCAGCAAAACAGGGGCAACTAATGAAAAACTGTTTTTT. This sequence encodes CASSKTGATNEKLFF.

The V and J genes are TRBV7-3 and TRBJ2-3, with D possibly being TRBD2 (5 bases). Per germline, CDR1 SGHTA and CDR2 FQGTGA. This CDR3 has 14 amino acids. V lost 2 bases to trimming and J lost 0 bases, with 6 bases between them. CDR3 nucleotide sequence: TGTGCCAGCAGCTTAGCGGGTAGCACAGATACGCAGTATTTT. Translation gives CASSLAGSTDTQYF.

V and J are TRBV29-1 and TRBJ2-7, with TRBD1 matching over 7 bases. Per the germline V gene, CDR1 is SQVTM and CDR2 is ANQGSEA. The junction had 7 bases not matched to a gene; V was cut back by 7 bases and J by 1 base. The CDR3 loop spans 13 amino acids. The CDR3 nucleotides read TGCAGCGGTACAGGGGCACTTTCCTACGAGCAGTACTTC. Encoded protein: CSGTGALSYEQYF.

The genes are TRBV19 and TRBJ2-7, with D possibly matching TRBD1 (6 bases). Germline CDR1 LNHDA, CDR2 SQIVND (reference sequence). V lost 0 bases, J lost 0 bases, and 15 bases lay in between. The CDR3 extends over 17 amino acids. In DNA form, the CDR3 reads TGTGCCAGTAGTATAGATCTATCGACAGGCAGCTCCTACGAGCAGTACTTC. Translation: CASSIDLSTGSSYEQYF.

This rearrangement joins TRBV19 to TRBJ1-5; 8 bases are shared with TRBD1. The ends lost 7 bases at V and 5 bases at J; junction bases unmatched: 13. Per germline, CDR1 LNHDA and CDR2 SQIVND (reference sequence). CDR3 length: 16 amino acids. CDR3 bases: TGTGCCAGTACCTCCTCAGGGGGCAAATCCGATCAGCCCCAGCATTTT. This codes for CASTSSGGKSDQPQHF.

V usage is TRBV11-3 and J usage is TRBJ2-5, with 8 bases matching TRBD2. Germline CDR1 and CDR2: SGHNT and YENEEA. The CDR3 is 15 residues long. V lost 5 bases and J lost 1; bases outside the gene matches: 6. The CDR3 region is CASSPQAGAQETQYF. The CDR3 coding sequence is TGTGCCAGCAGCCCGCAAGCGGGGGCCCAAGAGACCCAGTACTTC.

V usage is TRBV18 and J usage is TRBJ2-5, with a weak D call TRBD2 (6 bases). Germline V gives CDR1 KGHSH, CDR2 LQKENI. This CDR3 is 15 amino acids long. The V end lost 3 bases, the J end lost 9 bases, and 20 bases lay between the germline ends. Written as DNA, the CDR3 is TGTGCCAGCTCACCTGGGAACTACGAGTCGGGGGCCCAGTACTTC. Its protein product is CASSPGNYESGAQYF.

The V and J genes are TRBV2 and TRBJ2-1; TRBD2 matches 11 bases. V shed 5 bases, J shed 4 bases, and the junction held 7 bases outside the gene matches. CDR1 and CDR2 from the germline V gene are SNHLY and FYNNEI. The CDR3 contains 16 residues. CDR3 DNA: TGTGCCAGCAGTATACGGGGGACTAGCGGTTACAATGAGCAGTTCTTC. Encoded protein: CASSIRGTSGYNEQFF.

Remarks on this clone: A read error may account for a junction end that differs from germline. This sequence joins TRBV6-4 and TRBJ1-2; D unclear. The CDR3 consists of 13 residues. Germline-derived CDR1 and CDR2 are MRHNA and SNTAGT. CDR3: CAGRRALNYGYTF. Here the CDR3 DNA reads TGTGCCGGCAGGAGGGCCCTGAACTATGGCTACACCTTC.

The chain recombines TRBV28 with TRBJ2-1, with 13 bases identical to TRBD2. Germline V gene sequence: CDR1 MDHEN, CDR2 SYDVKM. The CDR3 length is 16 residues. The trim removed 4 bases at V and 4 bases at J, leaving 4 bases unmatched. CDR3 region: CASSSPLAGGYNEQFF. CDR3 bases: TGTGCCAGCAGTTCCCCACTAGCGGGAGGGTACAATGAGCAGTTCTTC. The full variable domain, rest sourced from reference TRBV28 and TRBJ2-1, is DVKVTQSSRYLVKRTGEKVFLECVQDMDHENMFWYRQDPGLGLRLIYFSYDVKMKEKGDIPEGYSVSREKKERFSLILESASTNQTSMYLCASSSPLAGGYNEQFFGPGTRLTVL.

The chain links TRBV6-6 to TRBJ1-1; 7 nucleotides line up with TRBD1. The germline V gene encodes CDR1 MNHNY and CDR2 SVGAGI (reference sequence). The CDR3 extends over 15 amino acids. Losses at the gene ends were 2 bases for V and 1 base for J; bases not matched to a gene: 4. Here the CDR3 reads CASSYPQGGNTEAFF. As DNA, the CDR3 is TGTGCCAGCAGTTACCCCCAGGGGGGGAACACTGAAGCTTTCTTT.

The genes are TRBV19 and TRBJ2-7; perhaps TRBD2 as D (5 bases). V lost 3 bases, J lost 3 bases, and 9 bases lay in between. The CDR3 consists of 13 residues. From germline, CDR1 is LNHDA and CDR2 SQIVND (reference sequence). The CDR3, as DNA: TGTGCCAGTAGTATCCTACGGGGCTACGAGCAGTACTTC. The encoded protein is CASSILRGYEQYF.

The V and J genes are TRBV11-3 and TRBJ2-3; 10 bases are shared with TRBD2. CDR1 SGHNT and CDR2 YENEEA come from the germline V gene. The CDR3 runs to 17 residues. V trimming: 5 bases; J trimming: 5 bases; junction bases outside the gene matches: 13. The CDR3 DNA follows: TGTGCCAGCAGCCGAGGCCGAGCGGGAGGGGCCAGAGATACGCAGTATTTT. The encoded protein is CASSRGRAGGARDTQYF.

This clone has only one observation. CDR3 protein: CASSPRGGQELGYTF. The CDR3 DNA reads as TGTGCCAGCTCACCACGCGGGGGACAGGAACTAGGCTACACCTTC. The V gene is TRBV18, the J gene TRBJ1-2, with 8 bases fitting TRBD1. Germline CDR1 and CDR2: KGHSH and LQKENI. V trimming: 1 base; J trimming: 8 bases; junction bases outside the gene matches: 9. CDR3 length equals 15 residues.

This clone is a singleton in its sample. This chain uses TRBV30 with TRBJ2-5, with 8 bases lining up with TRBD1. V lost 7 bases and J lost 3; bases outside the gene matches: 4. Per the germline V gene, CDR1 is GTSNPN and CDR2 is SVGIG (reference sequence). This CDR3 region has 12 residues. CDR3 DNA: TGTGCCTCCCGGACAGGGAAAGAGACCCAGTACTTC. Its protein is CASRTGKETQYF.

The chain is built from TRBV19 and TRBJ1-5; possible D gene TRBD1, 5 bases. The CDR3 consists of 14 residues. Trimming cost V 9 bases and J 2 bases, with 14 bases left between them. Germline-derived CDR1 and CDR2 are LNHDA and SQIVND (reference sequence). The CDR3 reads CASSGGRGNQPQHF. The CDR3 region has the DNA TGTGCCAGCAGCGGGGGACGGGGCAATCAGCCCCAGCATTTT.

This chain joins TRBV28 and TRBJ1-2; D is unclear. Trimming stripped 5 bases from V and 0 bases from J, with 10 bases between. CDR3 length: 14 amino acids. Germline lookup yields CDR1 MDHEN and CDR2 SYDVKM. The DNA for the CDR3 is TGTGCCAGCAGTCCCGGGGTAGCTAACTATGGCTACACCTTC. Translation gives CASSPGVANYGYTF.